Each of the 2 T cell receptor beta chains below was sequenced from the same sample in a study of T cell repertoires in cytomegalovirus infection. TCRdb redid the calling of the reads with MiXCR, one entry per CDR3 protein. The sample holds some 940,000 distinct CDR3 sequences; 30% to 40% are singletons and the top ten take over 11%. No cognate antigen is known for these TCRs. Sequenced material: cultured CD8+ T cells from PBMCs, taken from culture after CMV antigen stimulation. The receptors derive from a human donor in good health (CMV status not recorded). Some clones in this sample may be carry-over from other donors' samples.

This clonotype was detected a few times. The rearrangement links TRBV7-8 to TRBJ1-5, with 9 nucleotides matching TRBD1. V was clipped by 2 bases and J by 4 bases; unmatched bases: 9. From germline, CDR1 is SGHVS and CDR2 FQNEAQ. This CDR3 spans 17 amino acids. The CDR3 region has the DNA TGTGCCAGCAGCTTAACCTTACAGGGGGCTAAAAATCAGCCCCAGCATTTT. This translates into CASSLTLQGAKNQPQHF. Using reference TRBV7-8 and TRBJ1-5 for the parts outside the CDR3, the full variable domain is GAGVSQSPRYKVAKRGQDVALRCDPISGHVSLFWYQQALGQGPEFLTYFQNEAQLDKSGLPSDRFFAERPEGSVSTLKIQRTQQEDSAVYLCASSLTLQGAKNQPQHFGDGTRLSIL.

The gene calls are TRBV3-1 and TRBJ2-5; D gene uncertain. This CDR3 region has 12 residues. Trimming took off 0 bases at V and 6 bases at J, with 5 bases between the two ends. Germline V CDR1 and CDR2: LGHDT, YNNKEL (reference sequence). The chain's CDR3 is CASSQEAQTQYF. For the CDR3, the DNA is TGTGCCAGCAGCCAAGAGGCGCAGACCCAGTACTTC.